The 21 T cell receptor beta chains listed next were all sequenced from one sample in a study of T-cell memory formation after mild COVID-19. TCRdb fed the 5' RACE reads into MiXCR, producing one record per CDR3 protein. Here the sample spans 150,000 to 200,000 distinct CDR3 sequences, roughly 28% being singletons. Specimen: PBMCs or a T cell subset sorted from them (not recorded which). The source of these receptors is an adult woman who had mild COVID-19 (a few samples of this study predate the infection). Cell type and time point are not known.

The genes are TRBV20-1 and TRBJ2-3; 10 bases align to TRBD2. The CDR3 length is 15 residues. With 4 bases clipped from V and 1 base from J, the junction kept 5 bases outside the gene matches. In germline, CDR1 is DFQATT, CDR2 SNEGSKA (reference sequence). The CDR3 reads CSANPGTSGTDTQYF. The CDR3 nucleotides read TGCAGTGCTAACCCTGGGACTAGCGGCACAGATACGCAGTATTTT.

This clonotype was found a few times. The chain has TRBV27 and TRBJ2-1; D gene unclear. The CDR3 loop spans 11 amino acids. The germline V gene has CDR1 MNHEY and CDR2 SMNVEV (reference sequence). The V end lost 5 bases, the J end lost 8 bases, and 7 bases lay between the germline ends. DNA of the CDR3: TGTGCCAGCAGTACCCAGTATGAGCAGTTCTTC. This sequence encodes CASSTQYEQFF.

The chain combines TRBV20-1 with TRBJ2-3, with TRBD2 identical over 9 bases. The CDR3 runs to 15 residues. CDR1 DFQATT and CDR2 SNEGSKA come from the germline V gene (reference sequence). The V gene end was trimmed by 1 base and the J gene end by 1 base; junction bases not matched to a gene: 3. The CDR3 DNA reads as TGCAGTGCTAGAGCGGCTAGCGGGGGCACAGATACGCAGTATTTT. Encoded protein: CSARAASGGTDTQYF.

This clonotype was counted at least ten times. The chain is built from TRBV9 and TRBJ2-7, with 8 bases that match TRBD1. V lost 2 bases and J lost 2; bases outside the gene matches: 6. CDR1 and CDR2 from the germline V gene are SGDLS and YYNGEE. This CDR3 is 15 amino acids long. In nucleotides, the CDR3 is TGTGCCAGCAGCGTCGCCCAGGGGGCCGCCTACGAGCAGTACTTC. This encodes CASSVAQGAAYEQYF.

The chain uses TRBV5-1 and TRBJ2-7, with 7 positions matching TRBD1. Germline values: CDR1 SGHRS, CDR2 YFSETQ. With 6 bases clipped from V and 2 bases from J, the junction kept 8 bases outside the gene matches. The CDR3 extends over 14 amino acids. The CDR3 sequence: CASKTGQSTYEQYF. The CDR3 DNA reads TGCGCCAGCAAAACGGGACAGTCCACCTACGAGCAGTACTTC.

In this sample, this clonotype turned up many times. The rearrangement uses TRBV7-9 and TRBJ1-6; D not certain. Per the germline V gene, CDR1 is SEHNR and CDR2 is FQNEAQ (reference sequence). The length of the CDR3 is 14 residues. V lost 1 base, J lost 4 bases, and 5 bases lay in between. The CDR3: CASSLEQYNSPLHF. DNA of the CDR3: TGTGCCAGCAGCTTAGAGCAATATAATTCACCCCTCCACTTT.

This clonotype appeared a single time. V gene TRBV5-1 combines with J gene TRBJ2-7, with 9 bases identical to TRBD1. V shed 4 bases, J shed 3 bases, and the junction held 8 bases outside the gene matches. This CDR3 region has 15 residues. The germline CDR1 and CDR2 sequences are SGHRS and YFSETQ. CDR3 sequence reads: CASSLGTGLYYEQYF. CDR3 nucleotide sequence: TGCGCCAGCAGCCTAGGGACAGGGCTGTACTACGAGCAGTACTTC.

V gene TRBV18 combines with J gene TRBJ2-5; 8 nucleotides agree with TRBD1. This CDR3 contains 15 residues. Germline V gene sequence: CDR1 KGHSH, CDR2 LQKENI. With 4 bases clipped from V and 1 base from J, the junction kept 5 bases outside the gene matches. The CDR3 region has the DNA TGTGCCAGCTCACTCCGGACAGGGATCCAAGAGACCCAGTACTTC. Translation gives CASSLRTGIQETQYF. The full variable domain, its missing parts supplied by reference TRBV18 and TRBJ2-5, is NAGVMQNPRHLVRRRGQEARLRCSPMKGHSHVYWYRQLPEEGLKFMVYLQKENIIDESGMPKERFSAEFPKEGPSILRIQQVVRGDSAAYFCASSLRTGIQETQYFGPGTRLLVL.

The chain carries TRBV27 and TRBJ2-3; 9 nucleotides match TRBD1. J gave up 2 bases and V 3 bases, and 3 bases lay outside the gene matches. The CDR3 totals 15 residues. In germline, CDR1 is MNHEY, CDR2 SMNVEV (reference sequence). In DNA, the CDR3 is TGTGCCAGCAGTTTTGGACAGGGGTACACAGATACGCAGTATTTT. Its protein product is CASSFGQGYTDTQYF.

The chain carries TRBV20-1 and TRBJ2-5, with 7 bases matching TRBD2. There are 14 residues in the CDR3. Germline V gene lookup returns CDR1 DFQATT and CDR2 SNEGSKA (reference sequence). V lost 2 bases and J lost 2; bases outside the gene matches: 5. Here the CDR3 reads CSARLGLPQETQYF. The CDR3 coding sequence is TGCAGTGCTAGACTGGGACTACCACAAGAGACCCAGTACTTC.

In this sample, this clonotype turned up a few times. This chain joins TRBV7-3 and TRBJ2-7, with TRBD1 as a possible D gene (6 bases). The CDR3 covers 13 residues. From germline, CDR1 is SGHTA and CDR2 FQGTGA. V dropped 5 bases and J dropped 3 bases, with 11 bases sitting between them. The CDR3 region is CASSPTGVYEQYF. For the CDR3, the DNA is TGTGCCAGCAGCCCGACAGGAGTCTACGAGCAGTACTTC.

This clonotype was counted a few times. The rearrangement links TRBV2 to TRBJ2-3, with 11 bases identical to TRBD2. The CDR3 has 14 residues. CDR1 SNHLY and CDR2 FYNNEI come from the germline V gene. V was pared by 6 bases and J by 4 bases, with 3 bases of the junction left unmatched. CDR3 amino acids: CASSRTSGSDTQYF. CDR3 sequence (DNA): TGTGCCAGCAGCAGGACTAGCGGGTCAGATACGCAGTATTTT.

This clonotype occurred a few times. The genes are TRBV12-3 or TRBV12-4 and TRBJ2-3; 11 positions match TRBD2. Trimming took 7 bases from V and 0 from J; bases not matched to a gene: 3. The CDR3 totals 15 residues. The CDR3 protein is CASTLAGGSTDTQYF. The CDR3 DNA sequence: TGTGCCAGCACCCTAGCGGGGGGTAGCACAGATACGCAGTATTTT.

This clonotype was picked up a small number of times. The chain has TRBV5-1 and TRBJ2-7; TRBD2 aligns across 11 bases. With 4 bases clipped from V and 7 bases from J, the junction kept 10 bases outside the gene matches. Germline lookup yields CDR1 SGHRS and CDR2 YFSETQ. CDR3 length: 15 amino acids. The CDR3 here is CASSPTSGTTVEQYF. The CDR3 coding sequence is TGCGCCAGCAGCCCGACTAGCGGGACTACCGTTGAGCAGTACTTC.

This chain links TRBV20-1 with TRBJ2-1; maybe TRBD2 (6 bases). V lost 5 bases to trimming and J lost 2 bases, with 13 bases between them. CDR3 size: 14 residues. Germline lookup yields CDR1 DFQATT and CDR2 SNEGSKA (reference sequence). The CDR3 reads CSARSSATYNEQFF. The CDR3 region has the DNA TGCAGTGCTCGATCTAGCGCAACCTACAATGAGCAGTTCTTC.

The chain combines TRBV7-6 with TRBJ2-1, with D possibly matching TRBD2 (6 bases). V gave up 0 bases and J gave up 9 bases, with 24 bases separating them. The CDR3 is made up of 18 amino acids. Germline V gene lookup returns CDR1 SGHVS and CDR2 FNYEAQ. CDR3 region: CASSLAPEAGLGVSEQFF. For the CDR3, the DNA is TGTGCCAGCAGCTTAGCTCCAGAAGCGGGCCTGGGCGTTAGTGAGCAGTTCTTC.

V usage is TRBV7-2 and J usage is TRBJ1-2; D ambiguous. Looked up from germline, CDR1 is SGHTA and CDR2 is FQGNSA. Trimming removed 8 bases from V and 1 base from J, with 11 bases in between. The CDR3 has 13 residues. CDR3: CASAREINYGYTF. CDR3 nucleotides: TGTGCCAGCGCCCGGGAGATTAACTATGGCTACACCTTC.

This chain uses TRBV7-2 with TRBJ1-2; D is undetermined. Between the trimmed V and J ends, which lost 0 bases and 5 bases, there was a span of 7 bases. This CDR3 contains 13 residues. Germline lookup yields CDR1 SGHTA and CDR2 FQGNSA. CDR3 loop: CASSLAQRYGYTF. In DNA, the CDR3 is TGTGCCAGCAGCTTAGCCCAGCGATATGGCTACACCTTC.

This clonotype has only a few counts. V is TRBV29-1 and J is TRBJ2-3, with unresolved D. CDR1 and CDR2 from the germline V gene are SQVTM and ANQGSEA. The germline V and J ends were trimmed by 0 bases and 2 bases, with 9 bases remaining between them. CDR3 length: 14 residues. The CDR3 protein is CSVEDGLSTDTQYF. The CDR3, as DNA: TGCAGCGTTGAAGACGGCCTTTCCACAGATACGCAGTATTTT.

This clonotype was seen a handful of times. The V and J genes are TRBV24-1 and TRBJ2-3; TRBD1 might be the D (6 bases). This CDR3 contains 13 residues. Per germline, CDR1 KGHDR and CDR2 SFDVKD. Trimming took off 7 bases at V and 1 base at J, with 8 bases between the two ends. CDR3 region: CATRRQGTDTQYF. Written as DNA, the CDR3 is TGTGCCACCAGACGACAGGGCACAGATACGCAGTATTTT.

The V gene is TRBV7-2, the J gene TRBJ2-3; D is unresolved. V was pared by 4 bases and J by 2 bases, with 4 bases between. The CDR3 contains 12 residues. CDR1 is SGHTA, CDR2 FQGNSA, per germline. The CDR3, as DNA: TGTGCCAGCAGCTCCTACACAGATACGCAGTATTTT. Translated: CASSSYTDTQYF.